What follows describes a single T cell receptor (beta chain). This sample is drawn from a study of shared T cell receptors in the human thymus. Method: immunoSEQ multiplex PCR; TCRdb's copy keeps in-frame clones and lacks some. The sample holds some 640,000 clones, about 87% seen once. There are 14 residues in the CDR3. Per germline, CDR1 MDHEN and CDR2 SYDVKM. V shed 8 bases, J shed 4 bases, and the junction held 8 bases outside the gene matches. This sample also appeared in a second study, on human thymus T cells. Turning to that study: All donors were healthy Finnish infants who were undergoing corrective surgery to treat congenital heart defects. Thymus specimens were resections from corrective heart surgery. Thymic and blood repertoires showed apparently biased V and J gene usage. In unrelated individuals, thymic repertoires overlapped highly, according to related research.

The V and J genes are TRBV28 and TRBJ2-3; 8 nucleotides line up with TRBD1. Sample: thymocytes. This clonotype was obtained from a boy less than two years old with a congenital heart defect. CDR3 bases: TGTGCCAGCGTAACAGGGGGTAGGTCAGATACGCAGTATTTT. Its translation: CASVTGGRSDTQYF.